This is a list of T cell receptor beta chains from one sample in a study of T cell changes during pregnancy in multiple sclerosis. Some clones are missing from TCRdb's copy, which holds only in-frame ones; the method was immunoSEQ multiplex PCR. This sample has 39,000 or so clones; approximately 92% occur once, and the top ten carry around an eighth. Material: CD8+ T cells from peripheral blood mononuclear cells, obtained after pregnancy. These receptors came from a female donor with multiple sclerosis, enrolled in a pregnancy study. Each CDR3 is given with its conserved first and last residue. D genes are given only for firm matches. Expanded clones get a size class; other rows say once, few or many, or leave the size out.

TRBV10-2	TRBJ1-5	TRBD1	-	TGCGCCAGCAGTGAGGGGGACAGGGGCAATCAGCCCCAGCATTTT	CASSEGDRGNQPQHF
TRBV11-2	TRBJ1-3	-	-	TGTGCCAGCAGCAGGGGGACTGGAAACACCATATATTTT	CASSRGTGNTIYF
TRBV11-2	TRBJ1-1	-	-	TGTGCCAGCAGATCGGGGGACACTGAAGCTTTCTTT	CASRSGDTEAFF
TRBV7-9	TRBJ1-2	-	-	TGTGCCAGCAGCTTAGTCGGGGGTACTAACTATGGCTACACCTTC	CASSLVGGTNYGYTF
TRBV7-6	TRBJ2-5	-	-	TGTGCCAGCAGCTTATACGGGACCCAGTACTTC	CASSLYGTQYF
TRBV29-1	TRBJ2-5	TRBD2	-	TGCAGCGTTCTAGCGGGAGGACGGGAGACCCAGTACTTC	CSVLAGGRETQYF
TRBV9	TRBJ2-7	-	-	TGTGCCAGCAGCGCTGGGGGACTGGGGGCCTACGAGCAGTACTTC	CASSAGGLGAYEQYF
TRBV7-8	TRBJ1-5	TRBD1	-	TGTGCCAGCAGCCTACTTGACAGGGGCATCCAGCCCCAGCATTTT	CASSLLDRGIQPQHF
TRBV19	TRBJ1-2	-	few	TGTGCCAGTAGTAACAAACTACAGGGAAGAGGCTATGGCTACACCTTC	CASSNKLQGRGYGYTF
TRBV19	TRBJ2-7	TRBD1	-	TGTGCCAGTAGTCCGGGACAGGGGGCTTACGAGCAGTACTTC	CASSPGQGAYEQYF
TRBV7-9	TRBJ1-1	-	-	TGTGCCAGCAGCCGAGGCCGCACTGAAGCTTTCTTT	CASSRGRTEAFF
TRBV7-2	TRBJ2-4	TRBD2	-	TGTGCCAGCAGAGCGGGGGGGCGGGGTATAAAGTACTTC	CASRAGGRGIKYF
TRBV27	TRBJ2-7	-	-	TGTGCCACCAACATACAGGGATCATCCGAGCAGTACTTC	CATNIQGSSEQYF
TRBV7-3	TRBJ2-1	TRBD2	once	TGTGCCAGCAGCTCAGGACTAGCGGGGTACAATGAGCAGTTCTTC	CASSSGLAGYNEQFF
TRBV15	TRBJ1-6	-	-	TGTGCCACCAGCCCGGGACTCGACGTTGGTTCACCCCTCCACTTT	CATSPGLDVGSPLHF
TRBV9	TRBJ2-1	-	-	TGTGCCAGCAGCGGCACAGTTGCTACCTACAATGAGCAGTTCTTC	CASSGTVATYNEQFF
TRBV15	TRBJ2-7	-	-	TGTGCCACCAGCCCCGGGATCGCCTACGAGCAGTACTTC	CATSPGIAYEQYF
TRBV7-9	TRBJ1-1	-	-	TGTGCCAGCAGCTGGGGCGCAAGGAACACTGAAGCTTTCTTT	CASSWGARNTEAFF
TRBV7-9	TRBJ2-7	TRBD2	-	TGTGCCAGCAGCAACCAAGCGGGGTGGGCAATTAGCTCCTACGAGCAGTACTTC	CASSNQAGWAISSYEQYF
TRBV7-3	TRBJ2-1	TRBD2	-	TGTGCCAGCAGCTTATCGGGCGGGAGGCCTTACAATGAGCAGTTCTTC	CASSLSGGRPYNEQFF
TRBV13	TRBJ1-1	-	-	TGTGCCAGCAGCACCAGACACAGAAACACTGAAGCTTTCTTT	CASSTRHRNTEAFF
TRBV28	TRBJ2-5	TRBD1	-	TGTGCCAGCAGTCCTTGGACAGGGGGAGAGACCCAGTACTTC	CASSPWTGGETQYF
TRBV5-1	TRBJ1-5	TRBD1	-	TGCGCCAGCAGCTTGGGGACAGGGTGGAATCAGCCCCAGCATTTT	CASSLGTGWNQPQHF
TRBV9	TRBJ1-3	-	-	TGTGCCAGCAGCAACACGGGGAGCTCTGGAAACACCATATATTTT	CASSNTGSSGNTIYF
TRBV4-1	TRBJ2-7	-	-	TGCGCCAGCAGCCAAGGGGTGGGCAATCAGTACTTC	CASSQGVGNQYF
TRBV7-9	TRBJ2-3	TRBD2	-	TGTGCCAGCAGCCCCCGGAGGACTAGCGGGACGAGGGATACGCAGTATTTT	CASSPRRTSGTRDTQYF
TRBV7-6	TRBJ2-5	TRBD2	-	TGTGCCAGCAGCCAGTTAAGGGCGGGAGGGGGACGAGAGACCCAGTACTTC	CASSQLRAGGGRETQYF
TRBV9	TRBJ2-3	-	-	TGTGCCAGCAGCGCCCCTACCCCCGATACGCAGTATTTT	CASSAPTPDTQYF
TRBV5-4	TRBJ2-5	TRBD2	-	TGTGCCAGCAGCTTCTCTAGCGGGGGGCCCCAGTACTTC	CASSFSSGGPQYF
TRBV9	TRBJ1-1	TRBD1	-	TGTGCCAGCAGCGTAACCGGGACAGGGATGAACACTGAAGCTTTCTTT	CASSVTGTGMNTEAFF
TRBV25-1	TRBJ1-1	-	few	TGTGCCAGCAGTCCCCAGGGAAAGGGGAACACTGAAGCTTTCTTT	CASSPQGKGNTEAFF
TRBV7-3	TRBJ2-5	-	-	TGTGCCAGCAGCCTCACAGGGAACACCCAAGAGACCCAGTACTTC	CASSLTGNTQETQYF
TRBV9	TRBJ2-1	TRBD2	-	TGTGCCAGCAGCGCCAATCCGGCGGGAGCGTCCAATGAGCAGTTCTTC	CASSANPAGASNEQFF
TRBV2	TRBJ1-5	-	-	TGTGCCAGCAGTCCCACCATCCGGGACAAGGGTAATCAGCCCCAGCATTTT	CASSPTIRDKGNQPQHF
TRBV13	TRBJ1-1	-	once	TGTGCCAGCAGCGACCTCCAAGACAGAGAAGCTTTCTTT	CASSDLQDREAFF
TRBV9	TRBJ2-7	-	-	TGTGCCAGTGCGCTAGCCTCGAGCTCCTACGAGCAGTACTTC	CASALASSSYEQYF
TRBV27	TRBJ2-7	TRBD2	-	TGTGCCAGCGGATCGGGACTAGCGGGACACCCATCCTACGAGCAGTACTTC	CASGSGLAGHPSYEQYF
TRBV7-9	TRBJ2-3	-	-	TGTGCCAGCGCCGGGGGCACAGATACGCAGTATTTT	CASAGGTDTQYF
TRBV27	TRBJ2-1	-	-	TGTGCCAGCAGCTTTACAGGCGACAATGAGCAGTTCTTC	CASSFTGDNEQFF
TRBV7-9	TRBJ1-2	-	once	TGTGCCAGCAGCGCCCCGGATGCTAGCATTGGCTACACCTTC	CASSAPDASIGYTF
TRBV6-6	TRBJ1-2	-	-	TGTGCCAGCAGTTACGCCCGGTATGGCTACACCTTC	CASSYARYGYTF
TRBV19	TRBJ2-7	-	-	TGTGCCAGTAGGCGGTCGGCCTACTCCTACGAGCAGTACTTC	CASRRSAYSYEQYF
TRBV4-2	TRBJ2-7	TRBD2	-	TGTGCCAGCAGCCGGGAAGCGGGCGGGGGGTCCGAGCAGTACTTC	CASSREAGGGSEQYF
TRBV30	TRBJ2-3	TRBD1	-	TGTGCCTGGGCCGGGACAGGGCACACAGATACGCAGTATTTT	CAWAGTGHTDTQYF